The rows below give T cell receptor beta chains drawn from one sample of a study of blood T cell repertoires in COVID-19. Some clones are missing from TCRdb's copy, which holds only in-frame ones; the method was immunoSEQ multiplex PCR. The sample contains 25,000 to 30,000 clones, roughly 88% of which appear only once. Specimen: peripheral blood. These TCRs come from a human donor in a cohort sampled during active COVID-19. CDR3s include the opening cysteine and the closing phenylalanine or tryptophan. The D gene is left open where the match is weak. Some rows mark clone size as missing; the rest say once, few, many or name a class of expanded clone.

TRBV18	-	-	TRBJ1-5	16	TGTGCCAGCTCACCACTCGGTCAGGGCGGCAATCAGCCCCAGCATTTT	CASSPLGQGGNQPQHF
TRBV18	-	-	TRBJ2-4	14	TGTGCCAGCTCACCTGTGGGGGGAAAAAACATTCAGTACTTC	CASSPVGGKNIQYF
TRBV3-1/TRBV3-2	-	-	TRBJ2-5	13	TGTGCCAGCAGCCAAGACCTGCAGGGGACCCAGTACTTC	CASSQDLQGTQYF
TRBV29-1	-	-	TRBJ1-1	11	TGCAGCGGGAGGGGGGGGACTGAAGCTTTCTTT	CSGRGGTEAFF
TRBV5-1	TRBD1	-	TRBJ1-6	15	TGCGCCAGCAGCTTGGTGGCAGGGGGAGGTTCACCCCTCCACTTT	CASSLVAGGGSPLHF
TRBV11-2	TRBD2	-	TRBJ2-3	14	TGTGCCAGCAGGCCTGGGGGGGGGACAGATACGCAGTATTTT	CASRPGGGTDTQYF
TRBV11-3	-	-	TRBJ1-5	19	TGTGCCAGCAGCCGCTCCCCCGCAGGGCGGCTTTATAGCAATCAGCCCCAGCATTTT	CASSRSPAGRLYSNQPQHF
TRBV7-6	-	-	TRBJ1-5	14	TGTGCCAGCAGCCCCCCCCGGGGTGATCAGCCCCAGCATTTT	CASSPPRGDQPQHF
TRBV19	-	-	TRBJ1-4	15	TGTGCCAGTAGTACCGCGGCGTGGCCGGGGGAAAAACTGTTTTTT	CASSTAAWPGEKLFF
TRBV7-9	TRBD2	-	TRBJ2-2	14	TGTGCCAGCATCCAAGGGGCGGGGGCCGGGGAGCTGTTTTTT	CASIQGAGAGELFF
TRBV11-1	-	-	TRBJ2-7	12	TGTGCCAGCAGCTATAGGACAAACGAGCAGTACTTC	CASSYRTNEQYF
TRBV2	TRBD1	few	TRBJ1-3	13	TGTGCCAGCACCAGGGACAGGGGGGACACCATATATTTT	CASTRDRGDTIYF
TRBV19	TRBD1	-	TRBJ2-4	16	TGTGCCAGTAGTATAGATAGGGGACAGGGGGTAAACATTCAGTACTTC	CASSIDRGQGVNIQYF
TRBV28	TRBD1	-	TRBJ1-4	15	TGTGCCAGCAGTCCACCGGGACAGGGGGGGTTGAAACTGTTTTTT	CASSPPGQGGLKLFF
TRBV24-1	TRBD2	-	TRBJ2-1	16	TGTGCCACCAGTGATCCAGCGGGGGAGAGTAACGATGAGCAGTTCTTC	CATSDPAGESNDEQFF
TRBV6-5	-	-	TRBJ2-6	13	TGTGCCAGCACCCGCTCTGGGGCCAACGTCCTGACTTTC	CASTRSGANVLTF
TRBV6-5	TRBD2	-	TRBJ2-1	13	TGCGTCTCGCGACTAGCGGGGGATAATGAGCAGTTCTTC	CVSRLAGDNEQFF
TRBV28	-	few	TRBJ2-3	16	TGTGCCAGCAGTTTAACGAACGAGCCCCTCACAGATACGCAGTATTTT	CASSLTNEPLTDTQYF
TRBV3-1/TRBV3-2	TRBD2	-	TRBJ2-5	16	TGTGCCAGCAGCCAAGATGAGCGGGGGGGCCTGGAGACCCAGTACTTC	CASSQDERGGLETQYF
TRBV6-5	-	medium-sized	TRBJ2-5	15	TGTGCCAGCAGTTACGTAACTAGTGCGGGTGAGACCCAGTACTTC	CASSYVTSAGETQYF
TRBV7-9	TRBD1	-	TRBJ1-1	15	TGTGCCAGCAGCTTAGGTGGGTTACAGGGGAATGAAGCTTTCTTT	CASSLGGLQGNEAFF
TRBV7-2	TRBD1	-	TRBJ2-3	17	TGTGCCAGCAGCTTAAAGGGACAGGGGATGTATCGGGATACGCAGTATTTT	CASSLKGQGMYRDTQYF
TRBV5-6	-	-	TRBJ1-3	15	TGTGCCAGCAGCTTTCCAGGGGCCTCTGGAAACACCATATATTTT	CASSFPGASGNTIYF
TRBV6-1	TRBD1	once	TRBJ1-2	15	TGTGCCAGCAGTGAAGAGGGACAGGGGGTGAGTGGCTACACCTTC	CASSEEGQGVSGYTF
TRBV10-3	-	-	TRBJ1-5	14	TGTGCCAAGATTAGGGGGAAGAGCAATCAGCCCCAGCATTTT	CAKIRGKSNQPQHF
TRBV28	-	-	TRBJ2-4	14	TGTGCCAGCAGTCTCCCCCTAGCCAAAAACATTCAGTACTTC	CASSLPLAKNIQYF
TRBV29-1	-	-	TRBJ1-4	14	TGCAGCGCCTCAGACACCCTAACTAATGAAAAACTGTTTTTT	CSASDTLTNEKLFF
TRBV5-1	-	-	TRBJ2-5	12	TGCGCCAGCAGCTTGGCCGGGGAGACCCAGTACTTC	CASSLAGETQYF
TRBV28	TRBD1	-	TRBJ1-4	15	TGTGCCAGCAGTTTCGAACAGGGGAGTAATGAAAAACTGTTTTTT	CASSFEQGSNEKLFF
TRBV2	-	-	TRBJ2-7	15	TGTGCCAGCAGTGAAGTGCGGGTTGGCCCCTGGGAGCAGTACTTC	CASSEVRVGPWEQYF
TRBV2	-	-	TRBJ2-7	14	TGTGCCAGCAGTCGGGACATCAGCTCCTACGAGCAGTACTTC	CASSRDISSYEQYF
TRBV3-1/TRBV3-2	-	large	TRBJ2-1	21	TGTGCCAGCAGCCAAGAAATCCCTCGGAACAGGCCCTTTAGCTCCTACAATGAGCAGTTCTTC	CASSQEIPRNRPFSSYNEQFF
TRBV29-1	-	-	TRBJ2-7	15	TGCAGCGTTGAAGAGGAACAGGATTATTTTTACGAGCAGTACTTC	CSVEEEQDYFYEQYF
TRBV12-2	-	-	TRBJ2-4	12	TGTGCAAGTCGCTTAGCTTCACTAGGGGGGTACTTC	CASRLASLGGYF
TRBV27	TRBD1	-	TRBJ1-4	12	TGTGCCAGCAGTTTAAGGACAGGGAAACTGTTTTTT	CASSLRTGKLFF
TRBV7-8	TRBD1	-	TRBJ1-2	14	TGTGCCAGCAGCCCGTGGGACAGGCAATATGGCTACACCTTC	CASSPWDRQYGYTF
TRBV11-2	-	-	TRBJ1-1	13	TGTGCCAGCAGCTTAGATCGAGAGGCGGGGGCTTTCTTT	CASSLDREAGAFF
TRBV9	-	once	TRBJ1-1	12	TGTGCCAGCAGCGAATGGACTCCGGGGGCTTTCTTT	CASSEWTPGAFF
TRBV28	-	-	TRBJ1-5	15	TGTGCCAGCACCCCGGGGGGGCGCAGCAATCAGCCCCAGCATTTT	CASTPGGRSNQPQHF
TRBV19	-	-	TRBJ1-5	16	TGTGCCAGTAGTAGCCTTCCTCCGGGGGACAATCAGCCCCAGCATTTT	CASSSLPPGDNQPQHF
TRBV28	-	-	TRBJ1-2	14	TGTGCCAGCAGTTTATTCGGGACTAACTATGGCTACACCTTC	CASSLFGTNYGYTF
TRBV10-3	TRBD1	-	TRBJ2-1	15	TGTGCCATCAGGGGACAGGGGTTTCTCTACAATGAGCAGTTCTTC	CAIRGQGFLYNEQFF
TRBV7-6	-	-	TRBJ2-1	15	TGTGCCAGCAGCCGGGGGGCTCCAACCTACAATGAGCAGTTCTTC	CASSRGAPTYNEQFF
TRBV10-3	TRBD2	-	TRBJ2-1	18	TGTGCCATCAGTGAGTGGGGAGAGCGGGGGCCTTCCTACAATGAGCAGTTCTTC	CAISEWGERGPSYNEQFF
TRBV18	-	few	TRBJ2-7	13	TGTGCCAGCTCGTCGCAGGCGGGTCTTGAGGGGTACTTC	CASSSQAGLEGYF
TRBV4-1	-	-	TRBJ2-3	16	TGCGCCAGCAGCCAAGAGGCAGCGTGGGTCACAGATACGCAGTATTTT	CASSQEAAWVTDTQYF
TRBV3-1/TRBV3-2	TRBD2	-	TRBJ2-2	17	TGTGCCAGCAGCCCCCACGCGGGACTAGCGGGGTTCGGGGAGCTGTTTTTT	CASSPHAGLAGFGELFF